This TCR beta chain was documented in a study of blood T cells in healthy people across ages. Isolation recovered at least 6.5 million PBMCs from every sample. Primed by a sample-barcoded 5' primer and a J-beta primer mix, a second PCR proceeded for 7 to 11 cycles. Every single cDNA molecule received a tag from a template-switch adaptor with 12 random nucleotides. TCRdb fed the 5' RACE reads into MiXCR, producing one record per CDR3 protein. The table lists about 730,000 distinct CDR3 sequences, 35% to 45% of them singletons. Points on this clonotype: What it binds is unknown.

CDR3 length: 19 amino acids. Germline V lookup: CDR1 KGHDR, CDR2 SFDVKD. With 1 base removed from V and 0 bases from J, the gap between germline ends came to 19 bases. Findings of the study overall: With age, beta diversity per million T cells declined roughly linearly, significantly by 40. From one million sequenced T cells, diversity estimates were lower bounds.

The receptor was isolated from a woman in her sixties or seventies in good health. The chain combines TRBV24-1 with TRBJ2-3; D is perhaps TRBD1 or TRBD2 (5 bases each). Sequenced material: blood. The chain's CDR3 is CATSDFVGVGTVSTDTQYF. Here the CDR3 DNA reads TGTGCCACCAGTGATTTTGTGGGGGTCGGGACGGTGAGCACAGATACGCAGTATTTT.